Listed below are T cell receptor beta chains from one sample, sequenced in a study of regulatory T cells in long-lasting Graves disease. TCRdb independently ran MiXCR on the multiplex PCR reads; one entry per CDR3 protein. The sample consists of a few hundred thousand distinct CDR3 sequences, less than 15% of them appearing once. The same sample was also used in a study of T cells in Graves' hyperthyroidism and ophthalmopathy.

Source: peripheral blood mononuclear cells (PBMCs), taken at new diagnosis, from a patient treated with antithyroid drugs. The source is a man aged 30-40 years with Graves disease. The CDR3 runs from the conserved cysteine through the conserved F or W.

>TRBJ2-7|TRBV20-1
CSAESGGGTYEQYF
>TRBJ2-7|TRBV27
CASSLFPSGANSYEQYF
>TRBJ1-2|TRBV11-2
CASTPGLNYGYTF
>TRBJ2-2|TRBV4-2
CASSQQTAGGPTGELFF
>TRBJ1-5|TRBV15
CATSRARVYEPQHF
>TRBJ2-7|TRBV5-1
CASSPPGLAHYEQYF
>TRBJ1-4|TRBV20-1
CSASVVNEKLFF
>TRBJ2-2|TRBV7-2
CASKGAGELFF
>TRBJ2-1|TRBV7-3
CASSQGQGVGNEQFF
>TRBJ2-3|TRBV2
CASSETGGTQYF
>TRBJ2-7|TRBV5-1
CASSWGTDYEQYF
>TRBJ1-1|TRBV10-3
CAISPRGTVNTEAFF
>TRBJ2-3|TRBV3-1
CASSQESGRAGFWDTQYF
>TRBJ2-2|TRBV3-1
CASSAQGRVGELFF
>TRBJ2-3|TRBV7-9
CASSFSPGHTDTQYF
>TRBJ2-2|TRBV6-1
CASIYQREAGELFF
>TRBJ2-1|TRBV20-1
CSARTGLGGNEQFF
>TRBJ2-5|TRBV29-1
CSVGLAGGTQYF
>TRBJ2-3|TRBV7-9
CASSLASGSFGDTQYF
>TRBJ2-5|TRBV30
CAYPNGAGGELF
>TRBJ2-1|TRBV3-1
CASSSLEGGYNEQFF
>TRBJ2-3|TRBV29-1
CSVFGQGVPYTDTQYF